Below are 32 T cell receptor beta chains sequenced from a single sample in a study of T cells in Graves' hyperthyroidism and ophthalmopathy. Amplified TCR beta CDR3 regions came from RNA transcripts. The TCR CDR3 first-round RT-PCR relied on the HTBI primer set. Using its own MiXCR run on the multiplex PCR reads, TCRdb lists one record per CDR3 protein. The repertoire has about 640,000 distinct CDR3 sequences, roughly 20% of them found once; the top ten carry roughly a third. The material sequenced was blood. The source of these receptors is a young man with Graves' ophthalmopathy.

This clonotype has more than one count but fewer than ten. The CDR3 here is CASSSQVGLSYNEQFF. DNA of the CDR3: TGTGCCAGCAGTTCACAGGTTGGGTTGAGCTACAATGAGCAGTTCTTC. V and J are TRBV28 and TRBJ2-1; tentatively, D is TRBD1 (5 bases). Germline V gene sequence: CDR1 MDHEN, CDR2 SYDVKM. The CDR3 has 16 amino acids. V was trimmed by 4 bases and J by 3 bases, leaving 16 bases between them.

On this clonotype: Since a much larger clone is just one base distant, this may be a read error. The chain combines TRBV28 with TRBJ2-5; D possibly corresponds to TRBD1 (6 bases). Germline CDR1 reads MDHEN; CDR2 reads SYDVKM. The CDR3 is 14 residues long. The CDR3 DNA reads TGTGCCAGCAGTCCAAGGGACACCTCCTGGACCAAGTACTTC. The encoded protein is CASSPRDTSWTKYF.

This rearrangement joins TRBV3-1 to TRBJ1-1; D not certain. The CDR3 extends over 12 amino acids. V was cut by 1 base and J by 11 bases, with 11 bases left in between. Germline CDR1 reads LGHDT; CDR2 reads YNNKEL (reference sequence). The CDR3 spells CASSQGEVRAFF. The CDR3 DNA sequence: TGTGCCAGCAGCCAAGGGGAGGTGCGTGCTTTCTTT.

This clonotype was found many times. V usage is TRBV28 and J usage is TRBJ2-4, with unresolved D. This CDR3 contains 15 residues. Germline V gene data show CDR1 as MDHEN and CDR2 as SYDVKM. The ends were cut back, 7 bases at V and 0 bases at J, with 13 bases in the middle. As DNA, the CDR3 is TGTGCCAGCACCCCCCAGGTGGTAGCCAAAAACATTCAGTACTTC. The encoded protein is CASTPQVVAKNIQYF.

This clonotype was detected a few times. V usage is TRBV27 and J usage is TRBJ2-7, with D perhaps TRBD2 (7 bases). The CDR3 length is 13 residues. Trimming removed 3 bases at V and 5 bases at J, with 11 bases between. Germline loops: CDR1 MNHEY, CDR2 SMNVEV (reference sequence). This CDR3 is CASSFAGAHEQYF. The CDR3 DNA is TGTGCCAGCAGTTTCGCGGGGGCCCACGAGCAGTACTTC.

This clonotype was counted only a few times. The rearrangement joins TRBV3-1 to TRBJ2-1; 8 nucleotides agree with TRBD2. J lost 3 bases, V lost 0 bases, and 7 bases had no gene match. The CDR3 runs 17 residues. Per germline, CDR1 LGHDT and CDR2 YNNKEL (reference sequence). This CDR3 reads CASSQDPRLAGYNEQFF. The CDR3 nucleotides are TGTGCCAGCAGCCAAGATCCTCGGCTAGCGGGCTACAATGAGCAGTTCTTC.

The rearrangement links TRBV19 to TRBJ2-2, with TRBD1 identical over 8 bases. Germline V gives CDR1 LNHDA, CDR2 SQIVND (reference sequence). Trimming removed 5 bases from V and 4 bases from J; junction bases left unmatched: 15. The CDR3 is 18 amino acids. The CDR3, as DNA: TGTGCCAGTAGTCCCCGGACAGGGAAAGCGGTGGGCACCGGGGAGCTGTTTTTT. Amino acids: CASSPRTGKAVGTGELFF. Variable domain in full (rest from reference TRBV19 and TRBJ2-2): DGGITQSPKYLFRKEGQNVTLSCEQNLNHDAMYWYRQDPGQGLRLIYYSQIVNDFQKGDIAEGYSVSREKKESFPLTVTSAQKNPTAFYLCASSPRTGKAVGTGELFFGEGSRLTVL.

The V and J genes are TRBV9 and TRBJ1-1; tentatively, D is TRBD1 (6 bases). The CDR3 totals 15 residues. CDR1 and CDR2 (germline): SGDLS, YYNGEE. Trimming cost V 0 bases and J 2 bases, with 11 bases left between them. The CDR3 DNA reads as TGTGCCAGCAGCGTAGATCTAGGGACAAACACTGAAGCTTTCTTT. Its translation: CASSVDLGTNTEAFF.

At least ten counts were recorded for this clonotype. This rearrangement joins TRBV4-2 to TRBJ1-1; D gene ambiguous. CDR3 length equals 13 residues. Between the trimmed V and J ends, which lost 0 bases and 5 bases, there was a span of 7 bases. Germline-derived CDR1 and CDR2 are LGHNA and YNFKEQ. CDR3 sequence (DNA): TGTGCCAGCAGCCAAGACCTGGGGACTGAAGCTTTCTTT. This sequence encodes CASSQDLGTEAFF.

This clonotype was seen more than once but under ten times. The V and J genes are TRBV20-1 and TRBJ2-6; D call uncertain. Germline CDR1 is DFQATT and CDR2 is SNEGSKA (reference sequence). V was trimmed by 4 bases and J by 1 base, leaving 5 bases between them. The CDR3 has 13 residues. The CDR3 protein is CSAKGSGANVLTF. The CDR3 coding sequence is TGCAGTGCTAAGGGATCTGGGGCCAACGTCCTGACTTTC.

The gene calls are TRBV5-4 and TRBJ2-1; 10 bases match TRBD2. Losses at the gene ends were 4 bases for V and 14 bases for J; bases not matched to a gene: 9. The CDR3 has 13 amino acids. CDR1 SGHNT and CDR2 YYREEE come from the germline V gene (reference sequence). CDR3 sequence (DNA): TGTGCCAGCAGCCACGGGGGTAGCGGGAGGAAGTTCTTC. Its protein is CASSHGGSGRKFF.

This clonotype was observed a handful of times. The chain links TRBV11-2 to TRBJ2-3, with TRBD2 identical over 7 bases. This CDR3 is 13 amino acids long. Germline V gene lookup returns CDR1 SGHAT and CDR2 FQNNGV. Unmatched junction bases numbered 6, after V lost 10 bases and J lost 2 bases. CDR3 loop: CATREASTDTQYF. The CDR3 nucleotides read TGTGCCACCCGGGAGGCCTCCACAGATACGCAGTATTTT. Full variable domain (missing parts from reference TRBV11-2 and TRBJ2-3): EAGVAQSPRYKIIEKRQSVAFWCNPISGHATLYWYQQILGQGPKLLIQFQNNGVVDDSQLPKDRFSAERLKGVDSTLKIQPAKLEDSAVYLCATREASTDTQYFGPGTRLTVL.

A few counts support this clonotype. The chain recombines TRBV5-6 with TRBJ2-2; 10 bases line up with TRBD2. CDR1 SGHDT and CDR2 YYEEEE come from the germline V gene. The V gene end was trimmed by 4 bases and the J gene end by 4 bases; junction bases not matched to a gene: 4. The CDR3 sequence is 15 residues long. Here the CDR3 DNA reads TGTGCCAGCAGCGTATGGACTAGCGGCACCGGGGAGCTGTTTTTT. Translating gives CASSVWTSGTGELFF.

This clonotype was seen repeatedly, ten times or more. This chain connects TRBV28 to TRBJ2-7; 8 nucleotides match TRBD1. This CDR3 is built from 15 residues. The germline gives CDR1 MDHEN, CDR2 SYDVKM. The trim removed 6 bases at V and 4 bases at J, leaving 11 bases unmatched. The CDR3 here is CASSPLDRDDYEQYF. DNA of the CDR3: TGTGCCAGCAGCCCTCTGGACAGGGACGATTACGAGCAGTACTTC.

This clonotype was observed a handful of times. The chain uses TRBV5-4 and TRBJ2-3; 12 bases align to TRBD2. There are 15 residues in the CDR3. Germline values: CDR1 SGHNT, CDR2 YYREEE (reference sequence). After removal of 4 bases from V and 6 bases from J, the junction contained 6 bases not matched to a gene. The CDR3 spells CASSGRLAGADTQYF. The DNA of the CDR3 is TGTGCCAGCAGCGGACGACTAGCGGGAGCCGATACGCAGTATTTT.

This chain connects TRBV27 to TRBJ2-5; 8 nucleotides line up with TRBD1. Germline lookup yields CDR1 MNHEY and CDR2 SMNVEV (reference sequence). The CDR3 consists of 15 residues. The V gene end was trimmed by 5 bases and the J gene end by 2 bases; junction bases not matched to a gene: 7. The CDR3 DNA sequence: TGTGCCAGCAGTCCCCGGACAGGGAAACAAGAGACCCAGTACTTC. The encoded protein is CASSPRTGKQETQYF.

The chain combines TRBV14 with TRBJ2-4; 7 bases line up with TRBD2. V lost 4 bases and J lost 6; bases outside the gene matches: 6. This CDR3 has 14 residues. The V gene's germline CDR1 is SGHDN and CDR2 FVKESK. The CDR3 is CASSPGLGRNIQYF. In DNA, the CDR3 is TGTGCCAGCAGCCCCGGACTAGGACGAAACATTCAGTACTTC.

Ten or more counts support this clonotype. The chain uses TRBV29-1 and TRBJ2-5, with 8 bases fitting TRBD2. The V and J ends lost 3 bases and 2 bases, in that order; junction bases with no gene match: 20. The CDR3 sequence is 19 residues long. The germline CDR1 and CDR2 sequences are SQVTM and ANQGSEA. Here the CDR3 reads CSVDGDLTSVKGLQETQYF. CDR3 in DNA: TGCAGCGTTGACGGTGACCTGACTAGCGTCAAGGGTCTACAAGAGACCCAGTACTTC. Based on the CDR3 plus reference TRBV29-1 and TRBJ2-5, the full variable domain is SAVISQKPSRDICQRGTSLTIQCQVDSQVTMMFWYRQQPGQSLTLIATANQGSEATYESGFVIDKFPISRPNLTFSTLTVSNMSPEDSSIYLCSVDGDLTSVKGLQETQYFGPGTRLLVL.

In its sample, this clonotype was seen a few times. This rearrangement joins TRBV18 to TRBJ2-1, with TRBD2 identical over 12 bases. From germline, CDR1 is KGHSH and CDR2 LQKENI. There are 17 residues in the CDR3. The junction had 4 bases not matched to a gene; V was cut back by 3 bases and J by 1 base. The chain's CDR3 is CASSPPGLAGSYNEQFF. DNA of the CDR3: TGTGCCAGCTCACCTCCTGGACTAGCGGGATCCTACAATGAGCAGTTCTTC. Full variable domain (remainder filled in from reference TRBV18 and TRBJ2-1): NAGVMQNPRHLVRRRGQEARLRCSPMKGHSHVYWYRQLPEEGLKFMVYLQKENIIDESGMPKERFSAEFPKEGPSILRIQQVVRGDSAAYFCASSPPGLAGSYNEQFFGPGTRLTVL.

The chain carries TRBV28 and TRBJ1-5; weak D call: TRBD1 (5 bases). The CDR3 runs to 17 residues. V was cut by 5 bases and J by 2 bases, with 19 bases left in between. CDR1 and CDR2 (germline): MDHEN, SYDVKM. DNA for the CDR3: TGTGCCAGCAGTCTCAGGGAATCGAGGGTAGGCAATCAGCCCCAGCATTTT. This codes for CASSLRESRVGNQPQHF. The variable domain in full, with the rest retrieved from reference TRBV28 and TRBJ1-5, is DVKVTQSSRYLVKRTGEKVFLECVQDMDHENMFWYRQDPGLGLRLIYFSYDVKMKEKGDIPEGYSVSREKKERFSLILESASTNQTSMYLCASSLRESRVGNQPQHFGDGTRLSIL.

J is TRBJ2-7 and V is TRBV29-1; D is ambiguous. CDR1 and CDR2 (germline): SQVTM, ANQGSEA. V was trimmed by 0 bases and J by 4 bases, leaving 10 bases between them. This CDR3 spans 13 amino acids. CDR3 residues: CSVEEGFGYEQYF. As DNA, the CDR3 is TGCAGCGTTGAAGAGGGTTTCGGGTACGAGCAGTACTTC.

A note on this clonotype: A much larger clonotype is one base distant, so this may be a read error. V gene TRBV28 combines with J gene TRBJ2-1, with 11 positions matching TRBD2. The CDR3 has 15 amino acids. The germline CDR1 and CDR2 sequences are MDHEN and SYDVKM. Trimming took 5 bases from V and 5 from J; bases not matched to a gene: 5. The CDR3: CASSPSGRKDNEQFF. In nucleotides, the CDR3 is TGTGCCAGCAGTCCTAGCGGGAGGAAAGACAATGAGCAGTTCTTC.

The rearrangement uses TRBV5-1 and TRBJ2-5; TRBD1 matches at 7 bases. V lost 1 base to trimming and J lost 0 bases; unmatched junction nucleotides: 3. Per the germline V gene, CDR1 is SGHRS and CDR2 is YFSETQ. The CDR3 is made up of 15 amino acids. CDR3 DNA sequence: TGCGCCAGCAGCTTGTATGACAGGGACCAAGAGACCCAGTACTTC. This gives the protein CASSLYDRDQETQYF. The whole variable domain, filled in from reference TRBV5-1 and TRBJ2-5, reads KAGVTQTPRYLIKTRGQQVTLSCSPISGHRSVSWYQQTPGQGLQFLFEYFSETQRNKGNFPGRFSGRQFSNSRSEMNVSTLELGDSALYLCASSLYDRDQETQYFGPGTRLLVL.

The chain joins TRBV29-1 to TRBJ1-2; D is undetermined. The V gene lost 7 bases and the J gene lost 10 bases, with 10 bases spanning the gap. From germline, CDR1 is SQVTM and CDR2 ANQGSEA. The CDR3 loop spans 9 amino acids. The CDR3 DNA follows: TGCAGCGGAGAATTAGACTACACCTTC. Amino acids: CSGELDYTF. Using reference TRBV29-1 and TRBJ1-2 for the parts outside the CDR3, the full variable domain is SAVISQKPSRDICQRGTSLTIQCQVDSQVTMMFWYRQQPGQSLTLIATANQGSEATYESGFVIDKFPISRPNLTFSTLTVSNMSPEDSSIYLCSGELDYTFGSGTRLTVV.

The chain employs TRBV5-6 and TRBJ2-1, with 8 bases identical to TRBD1. CDR1 SGHDT and CDR2 YYEEEE come from the germline V gene. This CDR3 is built from 11 residues. Trimming at V came to 3 bases and at J to 12 bases, leaving 2 bases not matched to a gene. CDR3 in DNA: TGTGCCAGCAGCTCTGACAGGGGGCAGTTCTTC. This sequence encodes CASSSDRGQFF.

As for this clonotype: The CDR3 ends on some other residue instead of the conserved phenylalanine or tryptophan, so this is likely a read error. V gene TRBV10-3 combines with J gene TRBJ1-1; the D gene is possibly TRBD1 (5 bases). The germline V and J ends were trimmed by 11 bases and 1 base, with 20 bases remaining between them. The V gene's germline CDR1 is ENHRY and CDR2 SYGVKD. CDR3 length equals 15 residues. This CDR3 reads CAAKMGVTENTEAFL. The CDR3 DNA reads TGTGCCGCCAAAATGGGGGTAACAGAGAACACTGAAGCTTTCCTT.

The chain is built from TRBV12-5 and TRBJ1-1; tentative D call: TRBD1 (6 bases). This CDR3 is built from 11 residues. Between the trimmed V and J ends, which lost 4 bases and 7 bases, there was a span of 7 bases. Germline lookup yields CDR1 LGHNT and CDR2 FRNRAP. DNA of the CDR3: TGTGCTAGTGGTTCAGGGGATGAAGCTTTCTTT. Translation: CASGSGDEAFF.

This clonotype was seen a handful of times. V usage is TRBV6-1 and J usage is TRBJ1-6; 10 bases fit TRBD1. The CDR3 spans 15 residues. Germline V gene sequence: CDR1 MNHNS, CDR2 SASEGT. After removal of 5 bases from V and 9 bases from J, the junction contained 7 bases not matched to a gene. CDR3: CASSTRDRGTSPLHF. For the CDR3, the DNA is TGTGCCAGCAGTACGCGGGACAGGGGCACTTCACCCCTCCACTTT.

This clonotype was seen many times. The rearrangement joins TRBV3-1 to TRBJ1-1; D gene uncertain. The CDR3 is made up of 14 amino acids. Germline V gene data show CDR1 as LGHDT and CDR2 as YNNKEL (reference sequence). Trimming took 1 base from V and 3 from J, leaving 9 bases between them. The CDR3, as DNA: TGTGCCAGCAGCCAAGGGGTTGTGGACACTGAAGCTTTCTTT. Translating gives CASSQGVVDTEAFF.

This chain uses TRBV20-1 with TRBJ1-1; no clear D gene. The V and J ends lost 4 bases and 0 bases respectively, with 15 bases between them. CDR1 is DFQATT and CDR2 is SNEGSKA in the germline V gene (reference sequence). The CDR3 loop spans 15 amino acids. CDR3 in amino acids: CSATPFGTLNTEAFF. CDR3 nucleotide sequence: TGCAGTGCTACCCCGTTCGGAACATTGAACACTGAAGCTTTCTTT.

This clonotype occurred many times. The rearrangement links TRBV7-2 to TRBJ1-1, with D hard to call. Germline lookup yields CDR1 SGHTA and CDR2 FQGNSA. Trimming left V 3 bases short and J 3 bases short, with 11 bases between. The CDR3 runs 14 residues. CDR3 DNA: TGTGCCAGCAGCTTCAGTGGTGGGGACACTGAAGCTTTCTTT. Translating it yields CASSFSGGDTEAFF.

V gene TRBV6-2 or TRBV6-3 combines with J gene TRBJ2-1; maybe TRBD2 (6 bases). Trimming stripped 6 bases from V and 4 bases from J, with 19 bases between. This CDR3 has 16 residues. The germline gives CDR1 MNHEY, CDR2 SVGEGT. In DNA, the CDR3 is TGTGCCAGCAGAAACGCCCTGAGCGGGTCATACAATGAGCAGTTCTTC. As protein: CASRNALSGSYNEQFF.